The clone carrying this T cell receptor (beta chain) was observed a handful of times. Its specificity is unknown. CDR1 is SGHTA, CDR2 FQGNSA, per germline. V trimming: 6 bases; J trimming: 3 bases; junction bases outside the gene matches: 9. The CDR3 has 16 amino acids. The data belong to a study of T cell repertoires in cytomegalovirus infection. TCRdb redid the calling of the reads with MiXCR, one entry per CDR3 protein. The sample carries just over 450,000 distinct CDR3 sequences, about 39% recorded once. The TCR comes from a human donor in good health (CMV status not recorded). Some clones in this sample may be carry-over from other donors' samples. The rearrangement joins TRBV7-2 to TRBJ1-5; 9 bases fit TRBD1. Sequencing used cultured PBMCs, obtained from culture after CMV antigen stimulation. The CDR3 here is CASSSSGTGFNQPQHF. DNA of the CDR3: TGTGCCAGCAGTAGCTCCGGGACAGGGTTCAATCAGCCCCAGCATTTT.